This T cell receptor beta chain was observed in a study of blood T cell repertoires in COVID-19. For the study at large: Samples representing acute and convalescent COVID-19 were sourced from the United States, Italy and Spain.

Categorization into cohorts depended on clinical history that participants reported. The study counted Cohort 3 donors as recovered given two negative PCRs, clearance, or symptom resolution. The method was immunoSEQ multiplex PCR; TCRdb's version includes in-frame clones alone and lacks a portion of them. The table has approximately 170,000 clones, roughly 80% seen once. The CDR3 length is 19 residues. V was pared by 5 bases and J by 2 bases, with 15 bases of the junction left unmatched. Germline CDR1 and CDR2: SGHTA and FQGNSA. The sequencing sample was made of PBMCs or T cells enriched from blood (not recorded which). The receptor was derived from a woman in her forties or fifties who had recovered from COVID-19. The rearrangement joins TRBV7-2 to TRBJ2-3; 11 bases match TRBD2. The DNA for the CDR3 is TGTGCCAGCAGCCCGGGTTTAGCGGGAGGGCCGGTCCCCACAGATACGCAGTATTTT. Its protein is CASSPGLAGGPVPTDTQYF.